Included here is one T cell receptor (beta chain) sequence, with context. Its matching antigen is unknown. The data stem from a study of cytomegalovirus exposure and HLA in healthy donors. Researchers ran the PCR with 60 Vbeta and 13 Jbeta primers. Some clones are missing from TCRdb's copy, which holds only in-frame ones; the method was immunoSEQ multiplex PCR. The sample lists some 98,000 clones, less than 9.5% occurring once. Regarding the study as a whole: Later analysis associated a missense DCLRE1C variant with TCR beta V- and J-gene trimming.

Specimen: PBMCs. The TCR was taken from a man over 45 in good health and CMV-seropositive.

This chain's CDR3 is CASSLFGDWANTGELFF. CDR3 sequence (DNA): TGCGCCAGCAGTCTCTTCGGGGACTGGGCGAACACCGGGGAGCTGTTTTTT. This chain uses TRBV4-1 with TRBJ2-2; D is possibly TRBD2 (6 bases). Germline CDR1 MGHRA, CDR2 YSYEKL. The CDR3 covers 17 residues. V lost 6 bases and J 0 bases, leaving 17 bases between the germline ends.